The 23 T cell receptor beta chains presented below share a single source sample, sequenced in a study of cytomegalovirus exposure and HLA in healthy donors. Generated by immunoSEQ multiplex PCR, the TCRdb table keeps only in-frame clones and is missing some. The data hold roughly 260,000 clones, with about 87% observed a single time. The specimen was PBMCs. The receptors originated from a man aged 18 to 29 in good health and CMV-seronegative.

This clone was observed a single time. The chain couples TRBV7-2 to TRBJ2-1; 8 positions match TRBD2. CDR3 length equals 14 residues. V dropped 4 bases and J dropped 5; count of bases not matched to a gene: 4. Per the germline V gene, CDR1 is SGHTA and CDR2 is FQGNSA. The CDR3: CASSSGSGDNEQFF. CDR3 bases: TGTGCCAGCAGCTCGGGTAGCGGGGACAATGAGCAGTTCTTC.

The V call is TRBV7-9, the J call TRBJ2-7; 8 positions match TRBD1. The CDR3 is made up of 13 amino acids. Trimming took 5 bases from V and 9 from J; bases not matched to a gene: 9. From germline, CDR1 is SEHNR and CDR2 FQNEAQ (reference sequence). CDR3 nucleotides: TGTGCCAGCAGCCATAGTGGACAGGGTGCGCAGTACTTC. Protein product: CASSHSGQGAQYF.

The J gene is TRBJ1-1, the V gene TRBV4-3; D might be TRBD1 (5 bases). Trimming stripped 2 bases from V and 1 base from J, with 8 bases between. The CDR3 totals 14 residues. CDR1 and CDR2 from the germline V gene are LGHNA and YSLEER. This chain's CDR3 is CASSQPQGNTEAFF. DNA for the CDR3: TGCGCCAGCAGCCAACCCCAGGGGAACACTGAAGCTTTCTTT.

The genes are TRBV9 and TRBJ1-6, with TRBD1 matching over 7 bases. This CDR3 region has 14 residues. V lost 4 bases, J lost 11 bases, and 9 bases stayed unmatched. CDR1 and CDR2 from the germline V gene are SGDLS and YYNGEE. The CDR3 here is CASSLQTGKTPLHF. CDR3 nucleotides: TGTGCCAGCAGCCTCCAGACAGGGAAGACACCCCTCCACTTT.

This chain uses TRBV11-3 with TRBJ2-4; tentatively, D is TRBD2 (5 bases). Per germline, CDR1 SGHNT and CDR2 YENEEA. The CDR3 sequence is 16 residues long. Trimming left V 5 bases short and J 9 bases short, with 23 bases between. CDR3 DNA sequence: TGTGCCAGCAGCAACCCCCGGCCCGAGGGCAGCGGCATTCAGTACTTC. This encodes CASSNPRPEGSGIQYF.

The J gene is TRBJ2-7, the V gene TRBV6-1; D gene ambiguous. Germline V lookup: CDR1 MNHNS, CDR2 SASEGT. Trimming stripped 7 bases from V and 7 bases from J, with 14 bases between. The CDR3 is 12 amino acids. As DNA, the CDR3 is TGTGCCAGCAAAGGCCCCTTGAGGGAGCAGTACTTC. Translation: CASKGPLREQYF.

This sequence joins TRBV6-4 and TRBJ2-2, with 7 nucleotides matching TRBD1. The CDR3 contains 14 residues. Germline V gene lookup returns CDR1 MRHNA and CDR2 SNTAGT. With V trimmed by 6 bases and J by 4 bases, 5 bases remained unmatched. This CDR3 reads CASSRQGFTGELFF. Here the CDR3 DNA reads TGTGCCAGCAGCAGACAGGGATTCACCGGGGAGCTGTTTTTT.

This chain connects TRBV19 to TRBJ2-3, with a possible D match to TRBD1 (5 bases). Per the germline V gene, CDR1 is LNHDA and CDR2 is SQIVND (reference sequence). CDR3 length: 14 amino acids. V lost 7 bases and J lost 0, with 11 bases in between. CDR3 residues: CASKPTASTDTQYF. For the CDR3, the DNA is TGTGCCAGTAAGCCGACAGCTAGCACAGATACGCAGTATTTT.

This clone was observed a single time. The chain uses TRBV7-2 and TRBJ2-7, with a tentative D call TRBD2 (6 bases). The CDR3 covers 15 residues. The germline V gene encodes CDR1 SGHTA and CDR2 FQGNSA. The V end lost 4 bases, the J end lost 6 bases, and 19 bases lay between the germline ends. CDR3 residues: CASSSTVGGGGEQYF. In DNA form, the CDR3 reads TGTGCCAGCAGCTCCACCGTGGGGGGTGGCGGCGAGCAGTACTTC.

The rearrangement joins TRBV10-3 to TRBJ2-7; 11 positions match TRBD2. V was clipped by 6 bases and J by 6 bases; unmatched bases: 7. The CDR3 has 14 residues. Germline lookup yields CDR1 ENHRY and CDR2 SYGVKD. CDR3 sequence: CAISQTSGEGEQYF. DNA of the CDR3: TGTGCCATCAGCCAGACTAGCGGGGAGGGCGAGCAGTACTTC.

The rearrangement uses TRBV19 and TRBJ2-7, with TRBD1 matching over 7 bases. The V gene end was trimmed by 5 bases and the J gene end by 0 bases; junction bases not matched to a gene: 4. Germline CDR1 reads LNHDA; CDR2 reads SQIVND (reference sequence). This CDR3 comprises 14 residues. CDR3 DNA: TGTGCCAGTAGTTTACGACAGGGCTCCTACGAGCAGTACTTC. This sequence encodes CASSLRQGSYEQYF.

This chain links TRBV7-2 with TRBJ2-1; D may be TRBD1 (6 bases). V was shortened by 0 bases and J by 12 bases, with 12 bases between the two germline ends. Germline V CDR1 and CDR2: SGHTA, FQGNSA. The CDR3 sequence is 13 residues long. The CDR3 is CASSLARDNSQFF. CDR3 sequence (DNA): TGTGCCAGCAGCTTAGCGAGGGACAATTCGCAGTTCTTC.

V and J are TRBV5-6 and TRBJ2-5; D might be TRBD1 (6 bases). The germline CDR1 and CDR2 sequences are SGHDT and YYEEEE. CDR3 size: 13 residues. V was cut by 5 bases and J by 5 bases, with 13 bases left in between. As DNA, the CDR3 is TGTGCCAGCAGACCAGGGGCCGGGGAGACCCAGTACTTC. This codes for CASRPGAGETQYF.

This chain connects TRBV9 to TRBJ2-5; the D is unclear. Trimming took 0 bases from V and 2 from J, leaving 5 bases between them. CDR3 size: 13 residues. CDR1 is SGDLS and CDR2 is YYNGEE in the germline V gene. Here the CDR3 DNA reads TGTGCCAGCAGCGTAGCCCCTCAAGAGACCCAGTACTTC. The encoded protein is CASSVAPQETQYF. Combining the CDR3 with reference TRBV9 and TRBJ2-5 gives the whole variable domain DSGVTQTPKHLITATGQRVTLRCSPRSGDLSVYWYQQSLDQGLQFLIQYYNGEERAKGNILERFSAQQFPDLHSELNLSSLELGDSALYFCASSVAPQETQYFGPGTRLLVL.

The rearrangement uses TRBV9 and TRBJ2-1; 7 nucleotides align to TRBD1. Trimming took 4 bases from V and 8 from J; bases not matched to a gene: 6. The CDR3 loop spans 13 amino acids. Germline V CDR1 and CDR2: SGDLS, YYNGEE. In nucleotides, the CDR3 is TGTGCCAGCAGCCGGACAGGTTTTGATGAGCAGTTCTTC. Its translation is CASSRTGFDEQFF.

The chain couples TRBV5-1 to TRBJ1-2, with D possibly being TRBD1 (5 bases). The CDR3 runs 13 residues. Trimming pared 6 bases from V and 8 bases from J, leaving 17 bases between. Germline CDR1 is SGHRS and CDR2 is YFSETQ. Written as DNA, the CDR3 is TGCGCCAGCACCCACGGGGGTTCGGGAGGCTACACCTTC. Translation: CASTHGGSGGYTF.

This chain uses TRBV29-1 with TRBJ2-3, with 11 bases aligning to TRBD2. In germline, CDR1 is SQVTM, CDR2 ANQGSEA. The CDR3 is 14 amino acids. J gave up 2 bases and V 6 bases, and 4 bases lay outside the gene matches. The DNA for the CDR3 is TGCAGCGTCGAACTAGCGGGAGTCACAGATACGCAGTATTTT. This sequence encodes CSVELAGVTDTQYF.

In nucleotides, the CDR3 is TGTGCCAGCAGTCCCGCAGGCCATAACTATGGCTACACCTTC. Its protein is CASSPAGHNYGYTF. The V call is TRBV28, the J call TRBJ1-2; the D is unclear. The CDR3 extends over 14 amino acids. Germline CDR1 is MDHEN and CDR2 is SYDVKM. V was shortened by 5 bases and J by 1 base, with 11 bases between the two germline ends.

The CDR3 DNA reads TGTGCCAGCAGCCCTTGGACTCTACCCAATTCACCCCTCCACTTT. Translation gives CASSPWTLPNSPLHF. This chain uses TRBV9 with TRBJ1-6; D not resolved. The CDR3 totals 15 residues. Trimming took 4 bases from V and 7 from J, leaving 15 bases between them. In germline, CDR1 is SGDLS, CDR2 YYNGEE.

The gene calls are TRBV27 and TRBJ2-1; TRBD1 agrees at 11 bases. This CDR3 contains 15 residues. Germline CDR1 reads MNHEY; CDR2 reads SMNVEV (reference sequence). Losses at the gene ends were 5 bases for V and 7 bases for J; bases not matched to a gene: 7. The CDR3 DNA follows: TGTGCCAGCAGTCCCGGACAGGGGGCGCAAAATGAGCAGTTCTTC. Its protein is CASSPGQGAQNEQFF.

The chain is built from TRBV18 and TRBJ2-1, with 8 bases matching TRBD2. The CDR3 spans 20 residues. After removal of 5 bases from V and 3 bases from J, the junction contained 21 bases not matched to a gene. Germline-derived CDR1 and CDR2 are KGHSH and LQKENI. CDR3 sequence reads: CASSDRVTSALLAVYNEQFF. The CDR3 DNA follows: TGTGCCAGCTCAGACCGTGTGACTAGCGCCCTTTTGGCCGTCTACAATGAGCAGTTCTTC. The full variable domain, rest sourced from reference TRBV18 and TRBJ2-1, is NAGVMQNPRHLVRRRGQEARLRCSPMKGHSHVYWYRQLPEEGLKFMVYLQKENIIDESGMPKERFSAEFPKEGPSILRIQQVVRGDSAAYFCASSDRVTSALLAVYNEQFFGPGTRLTVL.

The chain carries TRBV11-2 and TRBJ1-2; 7 positions match TRBD1. Unmatched junction bases numbered 14, after V lost 2 bases and J lost 5 bases. Germline V gene data show CDR1 as SGHAT and CDR2 as FQNNGV. This CDR3 contains 17 residues. The DNA for the CDR3 is TGTGCCAGCAGCTTAAGTATCAGTAGGGGGCGCGAATATGGCTACACCTTC. This sequence encodes CASSLSISRGREYGYTF. Full variable domain (outside the CDR3, taken from reference TRBV11-2 and TRBJ1-2): EAGVAQSPRYKIIEKRQSVAFWCNPISGHATLYWYQQILGQGPKLLIQFQNNGVVDDSQLPKDRFSAERLKGVDSTLKIQPAKLEDSAVYLCASSLSISRGREYGYTFGSGTRLTVV.

This clone has only one observation. The chain combines TRBV7-2 with TRBJ2-1; the match to TRBD2 covers 7 bases. V lost 1 base, J lost 5 bases, and 14 bases stayed unmatched. Germline V gene sequence: CDR1 SGHTA, CDR2 FQGNSA. CDR3 length equals 18 residues. The CDR3 bases are TGTGCCAGCAGCTTAGTTTATTGGACTAGTCTTCGTAACAATGAGCAGTTCTTC. It encodes CASSLVYWTSLRNNEQFF.